The clone carrying this T cell receptor (beta chain) was counted once. Some clones are missing from TCRdb's copy, which holds only in-frame ones; the method was immunoSEQ multiplex PCR. The sample includes about 200,000 clones, more than 75% seen only once; the top ten take around 5.7%. The sample belongs to a study of blood T cell repertoires in COVID-19. The germline V gene has CDR1 LNHDA and CDR2 SQIVND (reference sequence). This CDR3 comprises 14 residues. V lost 3 bases and J lost 4, with 13 bases in between. Participants' own reports of clinical history determined their cohort assignment. The V gene is TRBV19, the J gene TRBJ2-7; D might be TRBD2 (6 bases). The sample comprised PBMCs or T cells enriched from blood (not recorded which). This TCR came from a middle-aged man with acute COVID-19. In DNA form, the CDR3 reads TGTGCCAGTAGTATGGGACGGAGGGATTACGAGCAGTACTTC. It encodes CASSMGRRDYEQYF.